This TCR beta chain was observed in a study of blood T cell repertoires in COVID-19. About the research overall: There were acute and convalescent COVID-19 samples, and they came from the United States, Italy and Spain. The analysed material was cDNA or gDNA that came from T cells, B-cell-depleted T cells, or PBMCs.

The CDR3 is 15 residues long. The germline CDR1 and CDR2 sequences are MNHNS and SASEGT. The V segment lost 2 bases and the J segment 6 bases; nucleotides outside the gene matches: 3. Per the authors' pipeline: Cell counts per sample came from amplifying reference gene primers. Libraries were prepared by immunoSEQ multiplex PCR; TCRdb keeps only in-frame clonotypes and omits some of them. The V and J calls and clone size were taken over from that table, and D and trimming were inferred from the DNA. The data hold roughly 130,000 clones, with less than 90% observed a single time. Sequencing was done on a sample of peripheral blood. The J gene is TRBJ2-2, the V gene TRBV6-1, with 10 bases lining up with TRBD1. This TCR came from a woman aged 25-40 years who had recovered from COVID-19. CDR3: CASSEPGQGSGELFF. CDR3 nucleotide sequence: TGTGCCAGCAGTGAACCGGGACAGGGGTCCGGGGAGCTGTTTTTT.